This T cell receptor (beta chain) was retrieved from a study of blood T cell repertoires in COVID-19. Per the germline V gene, CDR1 is LNHDA and CDR2 is SQIVND (reference sequence). This CDR3 comprises 14 residues. Trimming removed 6 bases at V and 3 bases at J, with 15 bases between. The data were produced by immunoSEQ multiplex PCR, yet TCRdb's version contains in-frame clones alone and is incomplete. The repertoire holds 200,000 or so clones, with over 80% as singletons. This clonotype was sampled from a woman under 40 with acute or convalescent COVID-19. Input material: peripheral blood. This chain uses TRBV19 with TRBJ2-7; D perhaps matches TRBD1 (6 bases). CDR3 nucleotides: TGTGCCAGTAGGATCCGGGACACCTTCTACGAGCAGTACTTC. Protein product: CASRIRDTFYEQYF.